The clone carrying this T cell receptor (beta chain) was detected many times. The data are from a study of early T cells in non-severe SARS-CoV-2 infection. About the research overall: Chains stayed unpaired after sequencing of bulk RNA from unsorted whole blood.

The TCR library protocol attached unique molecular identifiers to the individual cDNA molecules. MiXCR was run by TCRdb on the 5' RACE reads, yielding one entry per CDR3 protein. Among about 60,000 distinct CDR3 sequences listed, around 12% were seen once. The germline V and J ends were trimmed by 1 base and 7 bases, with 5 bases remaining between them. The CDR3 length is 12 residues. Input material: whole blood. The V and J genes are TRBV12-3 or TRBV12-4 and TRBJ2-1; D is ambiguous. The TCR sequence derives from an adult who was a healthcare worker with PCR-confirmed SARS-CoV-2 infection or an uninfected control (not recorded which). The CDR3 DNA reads TGTGCCAGCAGTTTAGTCAGGAATGAGCAGTTCTTC. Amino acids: CASSLVRNEQFF.